This T cell receptor beta chain was captured by sequencing in a study of T-cell reconstitution after alpha-beta-depleted transplantation in children. Overall study results and limits: Reported findings indicate that, about two months after transplant, alpha-beta T cells came from several hundred expanded clones, which were derived from non-depleted graft cells. Surviving recipient cells, namely T cells and thymic progenitors, were the source of high day-60 TCRbeta diversity in some patients. One year after transplant, T-cell counts and diversity came mostly from newly produced T cells.

Researchers prepared the TCRbeta library using unique molecular identifiers, the study reports. TCRdb re-analysed the PCR reads in MiXCR, keeping a single row per CDR3 protein. The sample lists a few hundred thousand distinct CDR3 sequences, over 20% occurring once. Trimming took 1 base from V and 9 from J, leaving 16 bases between them. The CDR3 consists of 15 residues. Germline loops: CDR1 SGHTA, CDR2 FQGTGA. As to this clonotype: Its antigen is currently unknown.

This chain links TRBV7-3 with TRBJ2-1; D is perhaps TRBD2 (6 bases). This sequence was found in a boy under two years old with Wiskott-Aldrich syndrome, due to receive a stem cell transplant. The sample in question was PBMCs, obtained before TCRalphabeta/CD19-depleted stem cell transplant. CDR3 region: CASSLMAGNRLEQFF. The CDR3 nucleotides read TGTGCCAGCAGCTTAATGGCGGGGAACAGACTTGAGCAGTTCTTC.